This T cell receptor beta chain derives from a study of identifying expanded T cells in peripheral blood. Collection occurred without any documented infections or immune events in donors. Overall study findings and caveats: About 1.2 clones differed between technical replicates, versus about 16 and 19 over time. Clone count variance between roughly 2-week samples rose with total template count.

Profiled with immunoSEQ multiplex PCR; TCRdb holds only in-frame clones, not every one. The profile shows 120,000 or so clones, about four fifths of them singletons. A word on this clone: Its antigen is unknown.

The germline V and J ends were trimmed by 6 bases and 3 bases, with 5 bases remaining between them. CDR1 and CDR2 (germline): MNHNY, SVGAGI (reference sequence). CDR3 length: 12 residues. The sample taken for sequencing was blood. The receptor was isolated from a person between 18 and 70 years old in good health. The genes are TRBV6-6 and TRBJ2-2, with unresolved D. For the CDR3, the DNA is TGTGCCAGCAGGGTGGACACCGGGGAGCTGTTTTTT. Residues: CASRVDTGELFF.